Presented here are 25 T cell receptor beta chains from one specimen sequenced in a study. TCRdb ran MiXCR on the 5' RACE reads and lists one entry per CDR3 protein. The sample gives fewer than 65,000 distinct CDR3 sequences, about 31% of which show up once; roughly 2.5% is in the top ten. Sequencing was performed on tumor-infiltrating naive CD4+ T cells sorted from the breast tumor. The subset: naive CD4+ T cells, CD4+CD45RA+CD25-. These receptor sequences come from a female donor with breast cancer.

The chain joins TRBV5-1 to TRBJ2-7; the D gene is possibly TRBD2 (5 bases). The V and J ends lost 4 bases and 2 bases respectively, with 10 bases between them. Germline V gene data show CDR1 as SGHRS and CDR2 as YFSETQ. The CDR3 runs to 13 residues. The DNA of the CDR3 is TGCGCCAGCAGCCCGGACGGGACCTACGAGCAGTACTTC. Protein product: CASSPDGTYEQYF.

The table lists this clonotype with many counts. The chain links TRBV15 to TRBJ2-1; a possible D gene is TRBD2 (6 bases). CDR3 size: 15 residues. V lost 5 bases and J 3 bases, leaving 14 bases between the germline ends. Germline CDR1 LNHNV, CDR2 YYDKDF (reference sequence). Here the CDR3 DNA reads TGTGCCACCAGCTGGAGGGACGTAGGCTACAATGAGCAGTTCTTC. It encodes CATSWRDVGYNEQFF.

The gene calls are TRBV7-9 and TRBJ2-3; D call uncertain. Germline values: CDR1 SEHNR, CDR2 FQNEAQ (reference sequence). The CDR3 runs to 13 residues. V was clipped by 2 bases and J by 3 bases, with 6 bases between them. CDR3: CASSLIQTDTQYF. The CDR3 bases are TGTGCCAGCAGCTTAATCCAGACAGATACGCAGTATTTT.

A remark on this clonotype: Because the CDR3 is missing its conserved closing phenylalanine or tryptophan, this is likely a read error. This chain joins TRBV7-2 and TRBJ2-3; the match to TRBD2 covers 8 bases. The germline gives CDR1 SGHTA, CDR2 FQGNSA. The length of the CDR3 is 15 residues. The junction had 6 bases not matched to a gene; V was cut back by 3 bases and J by 4 bases. The CDR3 protein is CASSLRSLAADTQYV. In DNA, the CDR3 is TGTGCCAGCAGCTTGCGGTCACTAGCGGCAGATACGCAGTATGTT.

V usage is TRBV7-2 and J usage is TRBJ1-2; D is uncertain. CDR1 and CDR2 (germline): SGHTA, FQGNSA. Trimming left V 0 bases short and J 8 bases short, with 16 bases between. The CDR3 is made up of 15 amino acids. Written as DNA, the CDR3 is TGTGCCAGCAGCTTAGCGCCAGATCCTCTTTACGGCTACACCTTC. Amino acid sequence: CASSLAPDPLYGYTF.

The CDR3 is CASSYPDVNTEAFF. CDR3 nucleotide sequence: TGTGCCAGCAGTTACCCCGATGTGAACACTGAAGCTTTCTTT. The chain carries TRBV6-2 or TRBV6-3 and TRBJ1-1; D remains ambiguous. CDR3 size: 14 residues. Trimming removed 2 bases from V and 0 bases from J, with 7 bases in between. Germline values: CDR1 MNHEY, CDR2 SVGEGT.

This clonotype showed up many times. This chain links TRBV12-3 or TRBV12-4 with TRBJ1-2; D gene uncertain. Trimming took 5 bases from V and 0 from J, leaving 4 bases between them. This CDR3 region has 12 residues. The CDR3 here is CASSQTNYGYTF. The CDR3 DNA follows: TGTGCCAGCAGTCAGACTAACTATGGCTACACCTTC.

Concerning this clonotype: The germline gene is not matched at one end of the junction; a read error may be the cause. The J gene is TRBJ2-1, the V gene TRBV7-3, with D uncertain. CDR3 size: 14 residues. CDR1 and CDR2 from the germline V gene are SGHTA and FQGTGA. The CDR3 sequence: CTSSKTSDYNEQFF. The CDR3 DNA follows: TGTACCAGCAGCAAAACCAGCGACTACAATGAGCAGTTCTTC.

This clonotype showed up just once. The J gene is TRBJ2-1, the V gene TRBV6-2 or TRBV6-3; no clear D gene. CDR1 MNHEY and CDR2 SVGEGT come from the germline V gene. The CDR3 totals 15 residues. Trimming removed 0 bases at V and 8 bases at J, with 14 bases between. CDR3 coding DNA: TGTGCCAGCAGTTACTCGATCCAGGCCTTCCATGAGCAGTTCTTC. Amino acid sequence: CASSYSIQAFHEQFF.

V is TRBV28 and J is TRBJ1-3, with 7 bases identical to TRBD1. J was trimmed by 4 bases and V by 6 bases; bases with no gene match: 6. This CDR3 spans 14 amino acids. Per germline, CDR1 MDHEN and CDR2 SYDVKM. The CDR3 reads CASRATGTGNTIYF. Here the CDR3 DNA reads TGTGCCAGCAGGGCGACAGGGACGGGAAACACCATATATTTT.

This clonotype was seen a handful of times. The J gene is TRBJ1-4, the V gene TRBV7-9; D perhaps matches TRBD1 (6 bases). This CDR3 region has 15 residues. Germline CDR1 reads SEHNR; CDR2 reads FQNEAQ (reference sequence). The V end lost 1 base, the J end lost 5 bases, and 11 bases lay between the germline ends. The CDR3 spells CASSLGGAGNEKLFF. DNA of the CDR3: TGTGCCAGCAGCTTAGGGGGGGCCGGAAATGAAAAACTGTTTTTT.

Details on this clonotype: A clone one base away is much larger, so this may be a read error. The gene calls are TRBV7-3 and TRBJ2-6, with D perhaps matching TRBD2 (5 bases). The CDR3 has 15 residues. The germline V gene encodes CDR1 SGHTA and CDR2 FQGTGA. Trimming cost V 4 bases and J 4 bases, with 11 bases left between them. Here the CDR3 reads CASSSRGPGANVLTF. Here the CDR3 DNA reads TGTGCCAGCAGCTCCAGAGGGCCCGGGGCCAACGTCCTGACTTTC. The entire variable domain, with the rest obtained from reference TRBV7-3 and TRBJ2-6, is as follows: GAGVSQTPSNKVTEKGKYVELRCDPISGHTALYWYRQSLGQGPEFLIYFQGTGAADDSGLPNDRFFAVRPEGSVSTLKIQRTERGDSAVYLCASSSRGPGANVLTFGAGSRLTVL.

CDR3 DNA sequence: TGTGCCAGCTCGACCCCGGTAACAGGACTGAACTCCTACGAGCAGTACTTC. Translation: CASSTPVTGLNSYEQYF. The chain couples TRBV12-3 or TRBV12-4 to TRBJ2-7, with D possibly being TRBD1 or TRBD2 (5 bases each). Trimming removed 8 bases at V and 0 bases at J, with 23 bases between. This CDR3 contains 17 residues.

The chain couples TRBV6-1 to TRBJ2-7; no reliable D call. Germline V CDR1 and CDR2: MNHNS, SASEGT. Trimming took off 7 bases at V and 4 bases at J, with 20 bases between the two ends. The CDR3 is 15 residues long. The CDR3 loop reads CASTRTWQPEYEQYF. The CDR3 DNA follows: TGTGCCAGCACCCGAACGTGGCAACCGGAATACGAGCAGTACTTC.

This chain connects TRBV6-5 to TRBJ2-1; D is possibly TRBD1 or TRBD2 (5 bases each). CDR1 and CDR2 from the germline V gene are MNHEY and SVGAGI. CDR3 length: 15 amino acids. V lost 4 bases to trimming and J lost 0 bases, with 10 bases between them. The CDR3 loop is CASSSGARSYNEQFF. The CDR3 DNA is TGTGCCAGCAGTTCCGGGGCTCGCTCCTACAATGAGCAGTTCTTC.

The genes are TRBV4-2 and TRBJ2-5; no reliable D call. The CDR3 is made up of 13 amino acids. Trimming cost V 4 bases and J 1 base, with 7 bases left between them. In germline, CDR1 is LGHNA, CDR2 YNFKEQ. For the CDR3, the DNA is TGTGCCAGCAGCCCAGACTCCCAAGAGACCCAGTACTTC. It is translated as CASSPDSQETQYF.

V is TRBV14 and J is TRBJ1-1; D is ambiguous. CDR1 and CDR2 from the germline V gene are SGHDN and FVKESK. The CDR3 runs 15 residues. The V gene lost 0 bases and the J gene lost 4 bases, with 12 bases spanning the gap. CDR3 DNA: TGTGCCAGCAGCCAAGATTGGCGGGGAGGCACTGAAGCTTTCTTT. Protein: CASSQDWRGGTEAFF.

This clonotype showed up many times. The chain carries TRBV5-1 and TRBJ1-1; unclear D gene. The germline V gene encodes CDR1 SGHRS and CDR2 YFSETQ. The V and J ends lost 2 bases and 2 bases respectively, with 13 bases between them. This CDR3 comprises 15 residues. CDR3 sequence reads: CASSFEPHGNTEAFF. The CDR3 region has the DNA TGCGCCAGCAGCTTCGAACCGCATGGAAACACTGAAGCTTTCTTT.

This chain uses TRBV7-9 with TRBJ2-4, with 7 positions matching TRBD2. The CDR3 contains 16 residues. CDR1 and CDR2 from the germline V gene are SEHNR and FQNEAQ (reference sequence). The junction had 7 bases not matched to a gene; V was cut back by 1 base and J by 4 bases. The CDR3 DNA follows: TGTGCCAGCAGCTTAGGGTCTGCGGGAGTGAAAAACATTCAGTACTTC. Residues: CASSLGSAGVKNIQYF.

In this sample, this clonotype turned up a few times. This chain connects TRBV7-2 to TRBJ2-5; D is uncertain. The CDR3 is made up of 13 amino acids. In germline, CDR1 is SGHTA, CDR2 FQGNSA. The germline V and J ends were trimmed by 2 bases and 5 bases, with 9 bases remaining between them. CDR3 protein: CASSLLGVETQYF. CDR3 nucleotide sequence: TGTGCCAGCAGCTTATTAGGAGTCGAGACCCAGTACTTC.

The rearrangement joins TRBV2 to TRBJ1-2, with D possibly TRBD1 on 5 matching bases. The CDR3 loop spans 13 amino acids. CDR1 is SNHLY, CDR2 FYNNEI, per germline. Trimming took 3 bases from V and 8 from J, leaving 13 bases between them. Written as DNA, the CDR3 is TGTGCCAGCAGTGATGGGACTCTTCGGGGCTACACCTTC. Its translation: CASSDGTLRGYTF.

At least ten counts were recorded for this clonotype. J is TRBJ1-5 and V is TRBV5-1; D may be TRBD1 (5 bases). CDR1 and CDR2 (germline): SGHRS, YFSETQ. Trimming removed 4 bases at V and 7 bases at J, with 12 bases between. This CDR3 is 13 amino acids long. The CDR3 DNA is TGCGCCAGCAGCGGGGACCAAAACCAGCCCCAGCATTTT. Its translation: CASSGDQNQPQHF. Together with reference TRBV5-1 and TRBJ1-5, the CDR3 gives the full variable domain: KAGVTQTPRYLIKTRGQQVTLSCSPISGHRSVSWYQQTPGQGLQFLFEYFSETQRNKGNFPGRFSGRQFSNSRSEMNVSTLELGDSALYLCASSGDQNQPQHFGDGTRLSIL.

This clonotype was recorded a few times. The rearrangement links TRBV7-9 to TRBJ1-1, with 7 positions matching TRBD1. J gave up 0 bases and V 6 bases, and 13 bases lay outside the gene matches. Germline values: CDR1 SEHNR, CDR2 FQNEAQ (reference sequence). This CDR3 is 17 amino acids long. CDR3: CASRPTGELGMNTEAFF. The CDR3 DNA reads as TGTGCCAGCAGGCCAACAGGGGAGTTAGGGATGAACACTGAAGCTTTCTTT.

This chain links TRBV6-5 with TRBJ1-2, with D unclear. The ends were cut back, 4 bases at V and 13 bases at J, with 16 bases in the middle. The CDR3 covers 12 residues. CDR1 MNHEY and CDR2 SVGAGI come from the germline V gene. CDR3 protein: CASSLGAGRFTF. CDR3 DNA: TGTGCCAGCAGTTTGGGAGCAGGCCGCTTCACCTTC.

This clonotype was counted at least ten times. The chain employs TRBV6-5 and TRBJ1-1; maybe TRBD1 (5 bases). The CDR3 length is 14 residues. CDR1 is MNHEY, CDR2 SVGAGI, per germline. Trimming shortened V by 0 bases and J by 5 bases, and 10 bases separated the two germline ends. CDR3 sequence: CASSYSGRTTEAFF. DNA for the CDR3: TGTGCCAGCAGTTACTCGGGGCGGACAACTGAAGCTTTCTTT.